What follows describes a single TCR beta chain. The sample belongs to a study of CD8 T cells in ankylosing spondylitis. Trimming pared 3 bases from V and 0 bases from J, leaving 10 bases between. The CDR3 length is 15 residues. TCRdb analysed the 5' RACE reads with MiXCR anew, one entry per CDR3 protein. The sample yields 150,000 to 200,000 distinct CDR3 sequences, about 9.9% seen once. Material for sequencing was blood, either unsorted or a sorted T cell fraction (not recorded which). The V call is TRBV12-3 or TRBV12-4, the J call TRBJ2-3; D possibly matches TRBD1 or TRBD2 (5 bases each). The receptor was isolated from a male donor with ankylosing spondylitis or in good health (not recorded which). The CDR3 sequence: CASSFGGTSTDTQYF. CDR3 nucleotide sequence: TGTGCCAGCAGTTTTGGGGGTACTAGCACAGATACGCAGTATTTT.